This T cell receptor (beta chain) was identified during a study of CD8+CD57+ T cells in acquired aplastic anemia. Study context: Recorded DNA amounts for sorted CD4+ and CD8+ cells had an average of roughly 3.4 ug. On average, healthy donors gave some 11 million reads for CD4+ cells.

Germline values: CDR1 KGHDR, CDR2 SFDVKD. The CDR3 length is 14 residues. Trimming pared 3 bases from V and 2 bases from J, leaving 8 bases between. Genomic DNA provided the template from which TCR beta VDJ and CDR3 profiles were obtained. One entry per CDR3 protein results from TCRdb running MiXCR on the reads. The data show roughly 170,000 distinct CDR3 sequences, about 60% seen once. This clonotype was counted between two and nine times. Its antigen is as yet unknown. The study, taken as a whole, reports: Patients and controls shared over 25 CD8+ CDR3 sequences, which appeared highly expressed in patients and within their immunodominant clones. Patient and control CD8+ Simpson's diversity was not significantly different.

V usage is TRBV24-1 and J usage is TRBJ2-3; D is possibly TRBD2 (5 bases). Material: sorted CD4+, CD8+, or CD8+CD57+ T cells (not recorded which) from PBMCs. The source of this sequence is a human donor in good health. The CDR3 DNA sequence: TGTGCCACCAGTGATGCGGACTTCACAGATACGCAGTATTTT. As protein: CATSDADFTDTQYF.